Listed here are 3 T cell receptor beta chains from one sample, sequenced in a study of blood T cell repertoires in COVID-19 (TCRdb year 2020). Library generation was performed with the immunoSEQ multiplex PCR assay. The clones in this table, taken by TCRdb from immuneACCESS, are in-frame only. Not every clone is retained; where verified, under half of the shortfall comes from an unresolved V gene, and the cause of the rest is unknown. The sample table holds around 100,000 clones, of which approximately 70% were seen once. The biggest ten clones account for roughly 6% of the sample. Sequencing was carried out using peripheral blood. Receptor source: a man aged 80 or over with acute or convalescent COVID-19.

This chain links TRBV5-1 with TRBJ1-2; a possible D gene is TRBD1 (6 bases). Trimming shortened V by 3 bases and J by 4 bases, and 16 bases separated the two germline ends. This CDR3 has 15 amino acids. Germline values: CDR1 SGHRS, CDR2 YFSETQ. CDR3 region: CASSSVTGYLYGYTF. CDR3 in DNA: TGCGCCAGCAGCTCAGTGACAGGATACCTCTATGGCTACACCTTC.

The rearrangement links TRBV4-2 to TRBJ2-7, with D possibly TRBD2 on 5 matching bases. V shed 3 bases and J shed 6 bases, with 12 bases lying between them. CDR1 and CDR2 (germline): LGHNA, YNFKEQ. The CDR3 covers 13 residues. Here the CDR3 DNA reads TGTGCCAGCAGCCATGCGGACTTCCCCGAGCAGTACTTC. Amino acid sequence: CASSHADFPEQYF.

The V gene is TRBV2, the J gene TRBJ2-5; 10 bases line up with TRBD1. Germline CDR1 is SNHLY and CDR2 is FYNNEI. Losses at the gene ends were 11 bases for V and 6 bases for J; bases not matched to a gene: 15. CDR3 size: 15 residues. CDR3 coding DNA: TGTGCCGTCCAACCCCGGGACAGGGGAATAAAGACCCAGTACTTC. Translated, it gives CAVQPRDRGIKTQYF.